The clone carrying this T cell receptor (beta chain) was counted only a few times. The sample comes from a study of blood T cell repertoires in COVID-19. Here immunoSEQ multiplex PCR was the method, and the copy in TCRdb shows in-frame clones only, minus some. The data hold more than 350,000 clones, with about 86% observed a single time. V dropped 4 bases and J dropped 7 bases, with 13 bases sitting between them. The CDR3 spans 13 residues. Germline CDR1 reads MDHEN; CDR2 reads SYDVKM. The chain couples TRBV28 to TRBJ1-2; D gene ambiguous. The receptor was isolated from a woman in her 50s who had recovered from COVID-19. Specimen: PBMCs or T cells enriched from blood (not recorded which). Here the CDR3 DNA reads TGTGCCAGCAGTTGGGCTGGGGAGGGTGGCTACACCTTC. Its protein product is CASSWAGEGGYTF.